Below, one TCR beta chain is given with its context. Its antigen is not known. This entry is derived from a study of blood T cells in healthy people across ages. In germline, CDR1 is LGHNA, CDR2 YSLEER. There are 14 residues in the CDR3. Together with a sample-barcoded 5' primer, a J-beta primer mix was included in a second PCR lasting roughly 7 to 11 cycles. Tagging of each cDNA molecule was performed by a template-switch adaptor with 12 random nucleotides. MiXCR was run by TCRdb on the 5' RACE reads, yielding one entry per CDR3 protein. This table holds approximately 1.5 million distinct CDR3 sequences, approximately 43% found once. Each donor gave ten milliliters of peripheral blood. General study points: Long-lived donors had more naive CD4+ cells and higher diversity than aged donors.

The chain recombines TRBV4-3 with TRBJ2-4; no clear D gene. The closer fit of TRBJ2-7 to the DNA end suggests the J call may be wrong. Specimen: blood. The sequence was obtained from a woman younger than 30 in good health. For the CDR3, the DNA is TGCGCCAGCAGCCAAGATCCAGAAGTCTACGAGCAGTACTTC. Its protein product is CASSQDPEVYEQYF.